This T cell receptor beta chain was obtained from a study of PD-1 blockade in classical Hodgkin lymphoma. The study's findings and limits: Still unresolved is the cause of the repertoire differences, which may be disease activity or prior therapy. Compared with healthy donors, newly diagnosed patients reportedly showed lower baseline TCR diversity.

CDR3 size: 15 residues. Trimming cost V 0 bases and J 12 bases, with 18 bases left between them. In germline, CDR1 is MGHRA, CDR2 YSYEKL. Indicated time point: newly diagnosed, previously untreated cHL patient sample. Researchers pulled CD8+ T cells out of thawed PBMCs using magnetic negative selection. Comparison used PBMCs from newly diagnosed, untreated classical Hodgkin lymphoma. Generated by immunoSEQ multiplex PCR, the TCRdb table keeps only in-frame clones and is missing some. The data contain about 3,400 clones, more than 75% of them seen just once; the ten biggest clones take up 16%. As for this clone: The target antigen is unknown.

The source of this sequence is a human donor with classical Hodgkin lymphoma. The genes are TRBV4-1 and TRBJ2-1; D remains ambiguous. The source material was CD8+ T cells from blood. CDR3 region: CASSQDWTPPSVQFF. The CDR3, as DNA: TGCGCCAGCAGCCAAGACTGGACCCCCCCGTCTGTGCAGTTCTTC.